The present entry profiles one T cell receptor beta chain with its context. Antigen: not known. Germline CDR1 MNHEY, CDR2 SMNVEV (reference sequence). Trimming at V came to 2 bases and at J to 1 base, leaving 5 bases not matched to a gene. The length of the CDR3 is 17 residues. For the second PCR, which ran for 7 to 11 cycles, a sample-barcoded 5' primer and a J-beta primer mix were used. TCRdb itself ran the 5' RACE reads through MiXCR, one entry per CDR3 protein. The data contain fewer than 1,000,000 distinct CDR3 sequences, around two fifths of them singletons. This sample is part of a study of blood T cells in healthy people across ages. Findings of the study overall: Fewer expanded clones and more diversity marked long-lived versus aged donors. No one knew whether donors had CMV, which possibly confounded expanded clonotype changes.

Input material: blood. The genes are TRBV27 and TRBJ2-5; the match to TRBD2 covers 12 bases. This TCR was recovered from a man aged 55 to 70 in good health. The CDR3 DNA sequence: TGTGCCAGCAGTTTAAAAGGACTAGCGGGACCCCAAGAGACCCAGTACTTC. It codes for CASSLKGLAGPQETQYF.